These 13 T cell receptor beta chains originate from one sample sequenced in a study of vaccination effects on CD4 cells after COVID-19. Antigen-specific CD4+ T cells expanded by the ViraFEST assay with viral peptide pools were then sequenced. CD4+ T cell isolation took place after approximately 11 days of culture. Having tested negative for nucleocapsid antibodies, the vaccine recipients showed no prior SARS-CoV-2 infection. Clones were read by immunoSEQ multiplex PCR, and TCRdb kept only the in-frame ones, dropping some. The sample has about 71,000 clones; over 65% are singletons. Antigens for these TCRs are unknown. The specimen was CD4+ T cells from PBMCs cultured with HCoV-OC43 spike peptides, collected before COVID-19 vaccination. Specified subset: HCoV-OC43 spike overlapping peptide pool stimulation. All receptors derive from a human donor who received a COVID-19 vaccine.

This clone was observed a single time. The chain carries TRBV28 and TRBJ1-5, with D possibly being TRBD1 (5 bases). V lost 7 bases, J lost 9 bases, and 19 bases lay in between. CDR3 length: 14 amino acids. CDR1 and CDR2 from the germline V gene are MDHEN and SYDVKM. The CDR3 DNA sequence: TGTGCCAGCAAACCTGGGGGGGATTCCCCGCCCCAGCATTTT. The encoded protein is CASKPGGDSPPQHF.

This chain links TRBV2 with TRBJ1-6; perhaps TRBD1 as D (5 bases). The ends were cut back, 7 bases at V and 10 bases at J, with 20 bases in the middle. This CDR3 contains 15 residues. The V gene's germline CDR1 is SNHLY and CDR2 FYNNEI. The CDR3 DNA follows: TGTGCCAGCAACGAACGGTGGCAGGGAGGATCACCCCTCCACTTT. Translation: CASNERWQGGSPLHF. The full variable domain, in which reference TRBV2 and TRBJ1-6 provide the parts outside the CDR3, is EPEVTQTPSHQVTQMGQEVILRCVPISNHLYFYWYRQILGQKVEFLVSFYNNEISEKSEIFDDQFSVERPDGSNFTLKIRSTKLEDSAMYFCASNERWQGGSPLHFGNGTRLTVT.

The genes are TRBV7-8 and TRBJ1-2; D gene uncertain. The CDR3 is 13 residues long. Trimming shortened V by 1 base and J by 4 bases, and 7 bases separated the two germline ends. Per germline, CDR1 SGHVS and CDR2 FQNEAQ. CDR3 nucleotide sequence: TGTGCCAGCAGCTTAGGGAGGGTCTATGGCTACACCTTC. Translating gives CASSLGRVYGYTF.

J is TRBJ2-5 and V is TRBV24-1, with D possibly being TRBD1 or TRBD2 (5 bases each). The CDR3 loop spans 15 amino acids. The V gene's germline CDR1 is KGHDR and CDR2 SFDVKD. Trimming took 4 bases from V and 2 from J, leaving 13 bases between them. CDR3 protein: CATSDPRQRQETQYF. CDR3 DNA sequence: TGTGCCACCAGTGACCCGCGACAGCGGCAAGAGACCCAGTACTTC.

CDR3: CASSFGQGPGELFF. In DNA, the CDR3 is TGTGCCAGCAGCTTCGGACAGGGTCCCGGGGAGCTGTTTTTT. The chain links TRBV5-6 to TRBJ2-2; 8 bases map to TRBD1. The CDR3 totals 14 residues. The V gene's germline CDR1 is SGHDT and CDR2 YYEEEE. Unmatched junction bases numbered 3, after V lost 2 bases and J lost 6 bases.

A few counts support this clone. This sequence joins TRBV28 and TRBJ1-2; D remains ambiguous. Germline V gene data show CDR1 as MDHEN and CDR2 as SYDVKM. Between the trimmed V and J ends, which lost 5 bases and 2 bases, there was a span of 3 bases. CDR3 length: 11 amino acids. The CDR3 loop reads CASSLNYGYTF. The CDR3 region has the DNA TGTGCCAGCAGTCTAAACTATGGCTACACCTTC.

The chain uses TRBV2 and TRBJ2-7; no reliable D call. The CDR3 is 13 amino acids. V gave up 2 bases and J gave up 12 bases, with 17 bases separating them. From germline, CDR1 is SNHLY and CDR2 FYNNEI. This chain's CDR3 is CASSESIVQDPYV. CDR3 coding DNA: TGTGCCAGCAGTGAATCTATCGTGCAGGATCCGTACGTC.

The chain links TRBV5-1 to TRBJ2-3; 16 bases map to TRBD2. The length of the CDR3 is 18 residues. V trimming: 4 bases; J trimming: 2 bases; junction bases outside the gene matches: 7. Germline lookup yields CDR1 SGHRS and CDR2 YFSETQ. The CDR3 here is CASSLYGTSGGVTDTQYF. CDR3 sequence (DNA): TGCGCCAGCAGCCTCTACGGGACTAGCGGGGGGGTCACAGATACGCAGTATTTT.

The V gene is TRBV10-2, the J gene TRBJ2-1, with TRBD2 matching 8 bases. Unmatched junction bases numbered 4, after V lost 10 bases and J lost 2 bases. Germline CDR1 and CDR2: WSHSY and SAAADI. This CDR3 comprises 13 residues. CDR3 DNA sequence: TGCGCCACCAACGGGGGGGCCTACAATGAGCAGTTCTTC. Amino acids: CATNGGAYNEQFF.

This clone was counted between two and nine times. V gene TRBV5-1 combines with J gene TRBJ2-1; D not resolved. The CDR3 covers 14 residues. Germline lookup yields CDR1 SGHRS and CDR2 YFSETQ. The V and J ends lost 0 bases and 3 bases respectively, with 7 bases between them. CDR3 loop: CASSLGGLYNEQFF. The CDR3 region has the DNA TGCGCCAGCAGCTTGGGCGGCCTCTACAATGAGCAGTTCTTC.

V is TRBV30 and J is TRBJ2-4; TRBD2 might be the D (7 bases). Germline-derived CDR1 and CDR2 are GTSNPN and SVGIG (reference sequence). V gave up 3 bases and J gave up 7 bases, with 16 bases separating them. The CDR3 length is 14 residues. CDR3 sequence reads: CAWSRGGNSNIQYF. The CDR3, as DNA: TGTGCCTGGAGCAGGGGAGGGAATAGTAACATTCAGTACTTC.

The chain has TRBV13 and TRBJ2-7; 9 bases match TRBD1. V was pared by 4 bases and J by 4 bases, with 5 bases of the junction left unmatched. The germline gives CDR1 PRHDT, CDR2 FYEKMQ (reference sequence). CDR3 length: 14 amino acids. The CDR3 protein is CASSYDRGEYEQYV. The DNA of the CDR3 is TGTGCCAGCAGCTATGACAGGGGGGAGTACGAGCAGTACGTC.

This clone was recorded a few times. The rearrangement links TRBV29-1 to TRBJ2-2, with TRBD2 matching 8 bases. The germline CDR1 and CDR2 sequences are SQVTM and ANQGSEA. The CDR3 length is 14 residues. With 6 bases clipped from V and 0 bases from J, the junction kept 3 bases outside the gene matches. CDR3 bases: TGCAGCGTACTCGGGGGGGCGAACACCGGGGAGCTGTTTTTT. The encoded protein is CSVLGGANTGELFF.